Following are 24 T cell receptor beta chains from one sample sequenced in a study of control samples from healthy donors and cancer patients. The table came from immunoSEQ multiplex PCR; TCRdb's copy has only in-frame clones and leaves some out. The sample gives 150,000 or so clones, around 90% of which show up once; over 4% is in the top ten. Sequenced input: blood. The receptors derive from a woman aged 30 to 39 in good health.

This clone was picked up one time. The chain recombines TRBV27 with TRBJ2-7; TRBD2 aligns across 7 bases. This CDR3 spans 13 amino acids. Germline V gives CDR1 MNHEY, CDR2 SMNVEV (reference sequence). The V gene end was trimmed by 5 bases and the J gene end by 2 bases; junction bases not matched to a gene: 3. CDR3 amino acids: CASSTSVAYEQYF. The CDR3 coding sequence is TGTGCCAGCAGTACTAGCGTGGCCTACGAGCAGTACTTC.

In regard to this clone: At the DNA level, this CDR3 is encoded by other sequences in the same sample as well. The CDR3, as DNA: TGTGCCAGCAGTTTATCGTACAATGAGCAGTTCTTC. It translates to CASSLSYNEQFF. V and J are TRBV28 and TRBJ2-1; D unresolved. CDR1 and CDR2 (germline): MDHEN, SYDVKM. CDR3 length: 12 amino acids. With 1 base removed from V and 4 bases from J, the gap between germline ends came to 2 bases.

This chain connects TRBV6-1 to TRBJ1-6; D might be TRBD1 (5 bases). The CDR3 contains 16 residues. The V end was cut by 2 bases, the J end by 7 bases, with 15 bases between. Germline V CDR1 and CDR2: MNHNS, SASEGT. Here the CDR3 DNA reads TGTGCCAGCAGTGAAAATGGGGCTCCAGGGAATTCACCCCTCCACTTT. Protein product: CASSENGAPGNSPLHF.

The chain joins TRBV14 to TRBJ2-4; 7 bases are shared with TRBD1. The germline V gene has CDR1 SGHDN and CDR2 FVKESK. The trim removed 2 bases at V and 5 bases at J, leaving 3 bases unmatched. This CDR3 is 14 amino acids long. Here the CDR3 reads CASSQLDRQNIQYF. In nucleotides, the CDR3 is TGTGCCAGCAGCCAACTGGACAGGCAAAACATTCAGTACTTC.

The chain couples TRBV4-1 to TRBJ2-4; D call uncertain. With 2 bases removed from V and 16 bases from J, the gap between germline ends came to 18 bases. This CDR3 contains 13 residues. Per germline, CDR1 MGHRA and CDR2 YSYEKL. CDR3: CASSQPPDESPYF. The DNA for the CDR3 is TGCGCCAGCAGCCAACCCCCTGACGAATCACCCTACTTC.

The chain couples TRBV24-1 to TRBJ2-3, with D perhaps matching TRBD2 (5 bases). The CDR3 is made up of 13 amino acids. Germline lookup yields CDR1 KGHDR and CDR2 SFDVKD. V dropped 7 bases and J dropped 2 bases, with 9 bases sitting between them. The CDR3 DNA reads TGTGCCACCAGGCTAGCCAACACAGATACGCAGTATTTT. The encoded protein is CATRLANTDTQYF.

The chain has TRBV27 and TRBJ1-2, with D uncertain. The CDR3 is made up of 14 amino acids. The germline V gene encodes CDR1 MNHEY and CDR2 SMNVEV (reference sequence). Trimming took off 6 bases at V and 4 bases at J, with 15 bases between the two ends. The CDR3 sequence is CASSPSESAYGYTF. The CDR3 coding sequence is TGTGCCAGCAGCCCCTCGGAGTCTGCCTATGGCTACACCTTC.

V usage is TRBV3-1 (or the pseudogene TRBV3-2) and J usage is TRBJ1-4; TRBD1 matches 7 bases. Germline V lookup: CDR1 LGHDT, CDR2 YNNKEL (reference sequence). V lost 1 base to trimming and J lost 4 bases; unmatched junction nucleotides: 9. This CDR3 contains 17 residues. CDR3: CASSQAGQGVDNEKLFF. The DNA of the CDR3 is TGTGCCAGCAGCCAAGCAGGGCAGGGGGTCGATAATGAAAAACTGTTTTTT.

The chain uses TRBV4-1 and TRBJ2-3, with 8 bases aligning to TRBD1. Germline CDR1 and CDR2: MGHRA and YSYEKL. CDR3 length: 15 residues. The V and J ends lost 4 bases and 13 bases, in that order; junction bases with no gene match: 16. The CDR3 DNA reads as TGCGCCAGCAGCCCAGAAAGGACAGGACAGGGCCGAGAGTATTTT. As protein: CASSPERTGQGREYF.

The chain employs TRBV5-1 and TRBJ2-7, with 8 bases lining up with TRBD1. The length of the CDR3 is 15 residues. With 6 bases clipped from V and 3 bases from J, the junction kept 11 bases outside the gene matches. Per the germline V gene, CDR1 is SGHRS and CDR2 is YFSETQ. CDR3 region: CASKAATGGGYEQYF. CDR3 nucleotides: TGCGCCAGCAAGGCGGCCACAGGGGGTGGCTACGAGCAGTACTTC.

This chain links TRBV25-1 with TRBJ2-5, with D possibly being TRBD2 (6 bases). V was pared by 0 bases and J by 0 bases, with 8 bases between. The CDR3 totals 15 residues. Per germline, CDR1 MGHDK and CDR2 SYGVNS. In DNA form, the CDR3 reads TGTGCCAGCAGTGAATATCGGGGGAACCAAGAGACCCAGTACTTC. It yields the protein CASSEYRGNQETQYF.

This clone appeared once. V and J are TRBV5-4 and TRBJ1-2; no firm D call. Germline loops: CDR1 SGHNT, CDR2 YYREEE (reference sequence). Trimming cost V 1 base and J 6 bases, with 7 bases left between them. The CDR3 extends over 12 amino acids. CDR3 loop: CASSLSRDGYTF. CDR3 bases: TGTGCCAGCAGCTTGTCCCGGGATGGCTACACCTTC.

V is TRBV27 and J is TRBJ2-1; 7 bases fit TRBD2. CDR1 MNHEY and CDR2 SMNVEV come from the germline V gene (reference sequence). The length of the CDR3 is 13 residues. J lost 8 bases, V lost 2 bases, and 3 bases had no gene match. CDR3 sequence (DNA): TGTGCCAGCAGTTTACGGGGGAGGGATGAGCAGTTCTTC. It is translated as CASSLRGRDEQFF.

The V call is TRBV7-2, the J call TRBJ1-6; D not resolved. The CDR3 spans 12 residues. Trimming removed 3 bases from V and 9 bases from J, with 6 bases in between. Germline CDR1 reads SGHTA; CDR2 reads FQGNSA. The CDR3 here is CASSFYFSPLHF. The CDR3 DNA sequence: TGTGCCAGCAGCTTTTACTTTTCACCCCTCCACTTT. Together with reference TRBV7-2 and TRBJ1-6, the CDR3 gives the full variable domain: GAGVSQSPSNKVTEKGKDVELRCDPISGHTALYWYRQSLGQGLEFLIYFQGNSAPDKSGLPSDRFSAERTGGSVSTLTIQRTQQEDSAVYLCASSFYFSPLHFGNGTRLTVT.

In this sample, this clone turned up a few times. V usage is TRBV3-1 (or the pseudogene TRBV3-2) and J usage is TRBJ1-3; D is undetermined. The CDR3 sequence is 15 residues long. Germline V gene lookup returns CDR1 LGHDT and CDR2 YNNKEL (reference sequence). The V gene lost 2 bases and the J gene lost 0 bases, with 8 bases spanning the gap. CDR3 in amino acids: CASSQRSPSGNTIYF. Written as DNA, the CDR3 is TGTGCCAGCAGCCAAAGATCCCCCTCTGGAAACACCATATATTTT.

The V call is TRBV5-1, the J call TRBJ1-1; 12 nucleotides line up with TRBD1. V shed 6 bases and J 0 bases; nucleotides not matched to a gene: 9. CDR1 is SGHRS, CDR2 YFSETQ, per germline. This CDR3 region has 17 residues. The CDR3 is CASTLGDRGLMNTEAFF. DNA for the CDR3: TGCGCCAGCACCCTGGGGGACAGGGGGCTTATGAACACTGAAGCTTTCTTT.

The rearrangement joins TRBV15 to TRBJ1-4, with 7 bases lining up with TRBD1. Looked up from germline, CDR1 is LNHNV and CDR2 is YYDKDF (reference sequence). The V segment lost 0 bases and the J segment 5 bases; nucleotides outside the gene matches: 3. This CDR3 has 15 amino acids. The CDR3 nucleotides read TGTGCCACCAGCAGAGATCAGGGGGGGAATGAAAAACTGTTTTTT. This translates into CATSRDQGGNEKLFF.

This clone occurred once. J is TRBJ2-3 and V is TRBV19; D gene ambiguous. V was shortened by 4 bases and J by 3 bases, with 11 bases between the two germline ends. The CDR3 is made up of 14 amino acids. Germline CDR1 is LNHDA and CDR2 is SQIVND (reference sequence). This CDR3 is CASSTGPTTDTQYF. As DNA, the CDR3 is TGTGCCAGTAGTACCGGGCCAACGACAGATACGCAGTATTTT.

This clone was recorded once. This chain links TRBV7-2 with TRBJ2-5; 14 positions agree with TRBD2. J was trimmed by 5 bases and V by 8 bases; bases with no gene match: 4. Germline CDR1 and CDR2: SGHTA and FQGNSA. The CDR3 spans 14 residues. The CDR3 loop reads CASDWTSGRETQYF. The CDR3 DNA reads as TGTGCCAGCGACTGGACTAGCGGGAGGGAGACCCAGTACTTC.

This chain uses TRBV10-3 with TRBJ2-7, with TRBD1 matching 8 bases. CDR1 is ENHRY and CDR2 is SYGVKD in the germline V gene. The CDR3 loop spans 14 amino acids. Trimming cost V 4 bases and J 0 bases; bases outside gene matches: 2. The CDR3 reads CAISGTGNSYEQYV. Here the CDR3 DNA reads TGTGCCATCAGTGGGACAGGGAACTCCTACGAGCAGTACGTC.

The CDR3 is CASSFKGTSYGYTF. The DNA for the CDR3 is TGTGCCAGCAGCTTTAAGGGGACGAGCTATGGCTACACCTTC. The chain combines TRBV7-9 with TRBJ1-2, with a tentative D call TRBD1 (5 bases). The ends were cut back, 3 bases at V and 4 bases at J, with 12 bases in the middle. The length of the CDR3 is 14 residues. Germline loops: CDR1 SEHNR, CDR2 FQNEAQ (reference sequence). Full variable domain (missing parts from reference TRBV7-9 and TRBJ1-2): DTGVSQNPRHKITKRGQNVTFRCDPISEHNRLYWYRQTLGQGPEFLTYFQNEAQLEKSRLLSDRFSAERPKGSFSTLEIQRTEQGDSAMYLCASSFKGTSYGYTFGSGTRLTVV.

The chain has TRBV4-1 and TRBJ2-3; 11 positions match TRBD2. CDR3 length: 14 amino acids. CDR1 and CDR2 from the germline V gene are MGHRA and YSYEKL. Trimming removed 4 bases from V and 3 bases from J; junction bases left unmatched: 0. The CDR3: CASSRLAGTDTQYF. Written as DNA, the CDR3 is TGCGCCAGCAGCCGACTAGCGGGGACAGATACGCAGTATTTT.

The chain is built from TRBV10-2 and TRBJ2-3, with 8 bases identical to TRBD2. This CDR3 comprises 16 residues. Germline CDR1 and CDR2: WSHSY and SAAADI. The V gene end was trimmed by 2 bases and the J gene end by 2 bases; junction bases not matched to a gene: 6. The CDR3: CASSEVTSGHTDTQYF. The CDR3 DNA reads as TGCGCCAGCAGTGAGGTAACTAGCGGACACACAGATACGCAGTATTTT.

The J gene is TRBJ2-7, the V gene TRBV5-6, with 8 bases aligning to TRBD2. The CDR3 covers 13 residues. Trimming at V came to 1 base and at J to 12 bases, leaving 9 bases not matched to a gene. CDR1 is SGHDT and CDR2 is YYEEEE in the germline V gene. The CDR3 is CASSLWLAGDSYF. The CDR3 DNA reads TGTGCCAGCAGCTTGTGGCTAGCGGGTGATTCGTACTTC. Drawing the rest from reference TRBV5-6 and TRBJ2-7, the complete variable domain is DAGVTQSPTHLIKTRGQQVTLRCSPKSGHDTVSWYQQALGQGPQFIFQYYEEEERQRGNFPDRFSGHQFPNYSSELNVNALLLGDSALYLCASSLWLAGDSYFGPGTRLTVT.